This T cell receptor (beta chain) stems from a study of T cells expressing NK-cell markers. Turning to the study itself: In the group of eight sequenced donors, seven were HCMV-seropositive and one was seronegative. Notes on the study in general: About six donors carried dominant NKG2C+ clonotypes that made up 1.0-7.0% of their CD8+ T cells. These same clonotypes (in several donors) also led the CD3+CD56-NKG2C+ fraction. Expanded clones of NKG2C+ T cells had an unclear HCMV specificity.

One entry per CDR3 protein, without DNA, is what TCRdb gives after re-calling the 5' RACE reads. This sample's table reports some 410,000 distinct CDR3 sequences. On this clonotype itself: Its antigen remains unidentified.

This CDR3 comprises 15 residues. Germline V gives CDR1 MNHEY, CDR2 SMNVEV (reference sequence). Specimen: blood T cells: a sorted CD56 or NKG2C T cell subset, CD4+ or CD8+ T cells, or bulk PBMC T cells (not recorded which). This receptor was taken from a woman aged 18-69 years in good health. V and J are TRBV27 and TRBJ2-3. The CDR3 sequence: CASSSRVPITDTQYF.